These T cell receptor beta chains were read from a single sample in a study of shared clonotypes between healthy human individuals. The method was immunoSEQ multiplex PCR; TCRdb's version includes in-frame clones alone and lacks a portion of them. The data contain 1 million to 1.3 million clones, about 80% of them singletons. What was sequenced was memory CD4+ T cells from PBMCs. These receptor sequences come from a man aged 18 to 30 in good health. Some clones in this sample may be carry-over from other donors' samples. Each CDR3 is given with its conserved first and last residue. The D gene is left open where the match is weak.

>17|TRBV11-2|TRBD1
CASSLSLGQGAFYEQYF
>11|TRBV11-2|NA
CASSYYYEQYF
>15|TRBV5-4|NA
CASSPLRGNTGELFF
>16|TRBV7-8|NA
CASSRLGGGMNTEAFF
>15|TRBV19|NA
CASQPRGVSGNTIYF
>15|TRBV9|NA
CASSVNPGYDSPLHF
>14|TRBV27|NA
CASSFRRNQETQYF
>15|TRBV4-2|TRBD2
CASSRSGSGGNEQFF
>17|TRBV4-3|TRBD2
CASSLRLAGEDAYEQYF
>15|TRBV5-5|TRBD2
CASSWEREVSYEQYF
>15|TRBV18|TRBD1
CASSPGQGSYNEQFF
>17|TRBV7-3|TRBD2
CASSLRGGLAAPDTQYF
>15|TRBV4-1|TRBD2
CASSYGLAGYNEQFF
>12|TRBV7-8|NA
CASSLEVQPQHF
>18|TRBV28|TRBD1
CASSLLSSGDRKNTESFF
>20|TRBV6-7|TRBD2
CASSYQIPGLAGVNTGELFF
>15|TRBV5-1|TRBD2
CASSPRLAGVNEQFF
>15|TRBV5-4|TRBD2
CASSLGQRGSYEQYF
>15|TRBV5-1|NA
CASRLGPAQAYEQYF
>15|TRBV7-8|TRBD1
CASSPRDSLLEGYTF
>13|TRBV11-2|NA
CASSLAGAYEQYF
>16|TRBV27|TRBD1
CASSPRPGRGHQPQHF
>15|TRBV27|TRBD1
CASSADRGATGELFF
>14|TRBV29-1|NA
CSTLRTIPHNEQFF
>15|TRBV9|NA
CASSPPGNVPQGQYF
>14|TRBV7-9|NA
CASSPLAVYNEQFF
>14|TRBV13|TRBD1
CASSPWDRGSEQYF
>14|TRBV9|NA
CASGRLGSYNEQFF
>14|TRBV2|NA
CASTRNRNGEEAFF
>16|TRBV27|TRBD2
CASSSAGRGSLHEQFF
>16|TRBV5-1|NA
CASSSGGGAIQETQYF
>16|TRBV7-9|TRBD1
CASSLAPGQGMDTIYF
>15|TRBV7-2|NA
CASSPALGNQETQYF
>16|TRBV11-2|NA
CASSTAPRDFNYEQYF
>15|TRBV7-9|NA
CASSLGGTKNSPLHF
>15|TRBV5-1|NA
CASSLMGASTDTQYF
>13|TRBV19|NA
CASSIMAGQPQHF
>12|TRBV5-1|NA
CASSFPEETQYF
>16|TRBV7-6|NA
CASSLDPGANTGELFF
>14|TRBV21-1|NA
CASSKGQGAGEQYF
>15|TRBV19|NA
CASRETGLPRETQYF
>13|TRBV11-3|NA
CASSLEGTETQYF